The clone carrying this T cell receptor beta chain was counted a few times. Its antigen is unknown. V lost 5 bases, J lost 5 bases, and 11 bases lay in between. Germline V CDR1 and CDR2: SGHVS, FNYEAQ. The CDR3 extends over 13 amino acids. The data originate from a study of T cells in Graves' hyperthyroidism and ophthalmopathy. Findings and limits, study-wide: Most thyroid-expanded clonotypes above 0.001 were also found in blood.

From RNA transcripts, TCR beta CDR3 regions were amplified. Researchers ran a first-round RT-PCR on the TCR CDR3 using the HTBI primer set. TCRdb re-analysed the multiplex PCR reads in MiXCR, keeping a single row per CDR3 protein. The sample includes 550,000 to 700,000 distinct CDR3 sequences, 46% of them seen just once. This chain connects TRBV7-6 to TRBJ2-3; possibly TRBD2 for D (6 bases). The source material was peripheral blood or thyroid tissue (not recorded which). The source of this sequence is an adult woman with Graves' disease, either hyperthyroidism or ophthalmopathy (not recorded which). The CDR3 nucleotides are TGTGCCAGCAGCCTGGGGCGGGGAGATACGCAGTATTTT. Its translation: CASSLGRGDTQYF.